The 24 T cell receptor gamma chains in this list originate from one sample, sequenced in a study of human gamma delta and Vdelta1 T cells. Their antigens are not known. TCRdb reprocessed the PCR reads using CATT. Of about 3,800 gamma-chain clones in the sample, around 15% were seen once. Sequencing used Vdelta1 gamma-delta T cells from blood grown in culture (DOT cells). The receptors stem from a human donor in good health.

Judged by abundance, this clone is medium-sized. The rearrangement uses TRGV9 and TRGJP2. Trimming removed 3 bases from V and 2 bases from J; junction bases left unmatched: 6. CDR1 and CDR2 from the germline V gene are GITISATS and ISYDGTV (reference sequence). The length of the CDR3 is 15 residues. In nucleotides, the CDR3 is TGTGCCTTGTGGGAGATCAAGAGTAGTGATTGGATCAAGACGTTT. Translation: CALWEIKSSDWIKTF.

This clone was counted between two and nine times. V and J are TRGV9 and TRGJ1 or TRGJ2. The CDR3 contains 11 residues. The germline V gene has CDR1 GITISATS and CDR2 ISYDGTV (reference sequence). The V gene end was trimmed by 6 bases and the J gene end by 3 bases; junction bases not matched to a gene: 2. CDR3 protein: CALWIYYKKLF. The DNA of the CDR3 is TGTGCCTTGTGGATTTATTATAAGAAACTCTTT.

Note on this clone: This may arise from a read error, as a much more abundant clone is one base away. This rearrangement joins TRGV2 to TRGJP2. This CDR3 has 12 residues. CDR1 is EGSNGY, CDR2 YDSYNSKV, per germline. V shed 1 base, J shed 8 bases, and the junction held 1 base outside the gene matches. CDR3 in DNA: TGTGCCACCTGGGACGGCGATTGGATCAAGACGTTT. It encodes CATWDGDWIKTF.

The V gene is TRGV4, the J gene TRGJ1 or TRGJ2. V trimming: 2 bases; J trimming: 7 bases; junction bases outside the gene matches: 5. The V gene's germline CDR1 is EGSTGY and CDR2 YDSYTSSV. CDR3 length equals 12 residues. The CDR3 DNA sequence: TGTGCCACCTGGGATGTGGAGTATAAGAAACTCTTT. This gives the protein CATWDVEYKKLF.

A few counts support this clone. It may be a read error: a sequence one base away is much more abundant. The same CDR3 can be traced to other DNA sequences in this sample. V gene TRGV2 combines with J gene TRGJ1 or TRGJ2. The CDR3 loop spans 13 amino acids. Germline V gene sequence: CDR1 EGSNGY, CDR2 YDSYNSKV. V gave up 0 bases and J gave up 3 bases; unmatched junction bases: 2. Here the CDR3 reads CATWDGIYYKKLF. As DNA, the CDR3 is TGTGCCACCTGGGACGGGATTTATTATAAGAAACTCTTT.

This clone is classed as medium-sized. V is TRGV4 and J is TRGJ1 or TRGJ2. J was trimmed by 0 bases and V by 3 bases; bases with no gene match: 5. Germline V gene sequence: CDR1 EGSTGY, CDR2 YDSYTSSV. The CDR3 has 14 amino acids. Written as DNA, the CDR3 is TGTGCCACCTGGGATTCCCCGAATTATTATAAGAAACTCTTT. Protein product: CATWDSPNYYKKLF.

The rearrangement uses TRGV8 and TRGJP2. Germline V gives CDR1 VENAVY, CDR2 YDSYNSRV. The trim removed 0 bases at V and 0 bases at J, leaving 7 bases unmatched. The CDR3 is 17 amino acids. DNA of the CDR3: TGTGCCACCTGGGATAGGGGTGTTGATAGTAGTGATTGGATCAAGACGTTT. This codes for CATWDRGVDSSDWIKTF.

This clone came up a few times. The gene calls are TRGV8 and TRGJ1 or TRGJ2. Losses at the gene ends were 0 bases for V and 5 bases for J; bases not matched to a gene: 4. Germline V CDR1 and CDR2: VENAVY, YDSYNSRV. The CDR3 is 13 amino acids. The CDR3 DNA is TGTGCCACCTGGGATAGGCTTCATTATAAGAAACTCTTT. Protein product: CATWDRLHYKKLF.

This clone was picked up a small number of times. The chain combines TRGV10 with TRGJ1 or TRGJ2. TRGV10 belongs to the ORF category, with a function that is uncertain. The ends lost 8 bases at V and 0 bases at J; junction bases unmatched: 8. The CDR3 runs to 14 residues. DNA for the CDR3: TGTGCTGCGTGGGATAGGAGGAATTATTATAAGAAACTCTTT. Amino acids: CAAWDRRNYYKKLF.

V gene TRGV5 combines with J gene TRGJP1. Trimming took 0 bases from V and 0 from J; bases not matched to a gene: 7. The germline CDR1 and CDR2 sequences are VINAFY and YDVSNSKD. This CDR3 has 17 residues. CDR3 residues: CATWDRPINTTGWFKIF. CDR3 coding DNA: TGTGCCACCTGGGACAGGCCAATAAATACCACTGGTTGGTTCAAGATATTT.

V usage is TRGV3 and J usage is TRGJ1 or TRGJ2. This CDR3 has 14 residues. From germline, CDR1 is VTNTFY and CDR2 YDVSTARD (reference sequence). Trimming cost V 3 bases and J 8 bases; bases outside gene matches: 13. Here the CDR3 reads CATWDGEEGHKKLF. CDR3 coding DNA: TGTGCCACCTGGGACGGGGAAGAAGGTCATAAGAAACTCTTT.

By share, this clone ranks as medium-sized. V gene TRGV2 combines with J gene TRGJ1 or TRGJ2. The CDR3 covers 14 residues. Losses at the gene ends were 1 base for V and 3 bases for J; bases not matched to a gene: 6. Germline values: CDR1 EGSNGY, CDR2 YDSYNSKV. The CDR3 DNA is TGTGCCACCTGGGACGGTCTCCTTTATTATAAGAAACTCTTT. This translates into CATWDGLLYYKKLF.

This clone was seen more than once but under ten times. The chain employs TRGV10 and TRGJ1 or TRGJ2. TRGV10 is noted as an ORF with a role that remains uncertain. Trimming cost V 8 bases and J 16 bases; bases outside gene matches: 15. This CDR3 is built from 11 residues. CDR3 region: CAAWDYILVLF. CDR3 DNA: TGTGCTGCGTGGGATTATATTTTAGTTCTCTTT.

This clone has only a few counts. The chain recombines TRGV3 with TRGJ1 or TRGJ2. CDR1 is VTNTFY, CDR2 YDVSTARD, per germline (reference sequence). Losses at the gene ends were 0 bases for V and 8 bases for J; bases not matched to a gene: 10. CDR3 length: 14 residues. The CDR3 sequence: CATWDRQVRNKKLF. The CDR3 nucleotides read TGTGCCACCTGGGACAGGCAAGTTAGGAATAAGAAACTCTTT.

This clone was counted between two and nine times. V gene TRGV5 combines with J gene TRGJ1 or TRGJ2. Looked up from germline, CDR1 is VINAFY and CDR2 is YDVSNSKD. CDR3 size: 14 residues. V lost 0 bases and J lost 2; bases outside the gene matches: 4. In DNA form, the CDR3 reads TGTGCCACCTGGGACAGGCATCATTATTATAAGAAACTCTTT. This codes for CATWDRHHYYKKLF.

As to this clone: This may stem from a read error, because a much larger clone lies one nucleotide away. Distinct nucleotide sequences in the sample also encode this CDR3. The J gene is TRGJ1 or TRGJ2, the V gene TRGV2. The CDR3 has 11 amino acids. Germline loops: CDR1 EGSNGY, CDR2 YDSYNSKV. The junction had 5 bases not matched to a gene; V was cut back by 0 bases and J by 12 bases. Written as DNA, the CDR3 is TGTGCCACCTGGGACGGGCCTGGGAAACTCTTT. Translation: CATWDGPGKLF.

This clone was detected a few times. Other DNA sequences of this sample code for an identical CDR3. The rearrangement links TRGV4 to TRGJ1 or TRGJ2. Germline values: CDR1 EGSTGY, CDR2 YDSYTSSV. This CDR3 comprises 12 residues. The V segment lost 1 base and the J segment 6 bases; nucleotides outside the gene matches: 3. CDR3 protein: CATWDGVYKKLF. Here the CDR3 DNA reads TGTGCCACCTGGGATGGAGTTTATAAGAAACTCTTT.

This chain connects TRGV4 to TRGJ1 or TRGJ2. Germline CDR1 is EGSTGY and CDR2 is YDSYTSSV. CDR3 length: 14 amino acids. V was pared by 3 bases and J by 7 bases, with 12 bases of the junction left unmatched. The CDR3 coding sequence is TGTGCCACCTGGGATACGGGTATACGGTATAAGAAACTCTTT. It encodes CATWDTGIRYKKLF.

Comments on this clone: The protein given by TCRdb reflects a much larger clone and differs at residue 5 from this DNA's translation, likely from a read error; the protein shown is the DNA's translation. The chain couples TRGV10 to TRGJ1 or TRGJ2. TRGV10 is annotated as an ORF whose role is uncertain. With V trimmed by 7 bases and J by 0 bases, 1 base remained unmatched. This CDR3 region has 12 residues. This CDR3 reads CAAWSNYYKKLF. CDR3 coding DNA: TGTGCTGCGTGGTCGAATTATTATAAGAAACTCTTT.

In its sample, this clone was seen a few times. V and J are TRGV8 and TRGJ1 or TRGJ2. J lost 7 bases, V lost 0 bases, and 9 bases had no gene match. CDR3 length equals 14 residues. Germline V gene lookup returns CDR1 VENAVY and CDR2 YDSYNSRV. This CDR3 is CATWDRPTGYKKLF. As DNA, the CDR3 is TGTGCCACCTGGGATAGGCCCACTGGATATAAGAAACTCTTT.

In its sample, this clone ranks as large. The J gene is TRGJP, the V gene TRGV9. The CDR3 has 16 residues. Unmatched junction bases numbered 3, after V lost 0 bases and J lost 7 bases. CDR1 is GITISATS and CDR2 is ISYDGTV in the germline V gene (reference sequence). DNA of the CDR3: TGTGCCTTGTGGGAGGTGTACGAGTTGGGCAAAAAAATCAAGGTATTT. This codes for CALWEVYELGKKIKVF.

In its sample, this clone is large. Other DNA sequences in this sample translate to the same CDR3. This chain uses TRGV9 with TRGJ1 or TRGJ2. Germline V gene sequence: CDR1 GITISATS, CDR2 ISYDGTV (reference sequence). This CDR3 region has 12 residues. The junction had 1 base not matched to a gene; V was cut back by 2 bases and J by 3 bases. The CDR3 DNA reads as TGTGCCTTGTGGGAGGCTTATTATAAGAAACTCTTT. It is translated as CALWEAYYKKLF.

The V gene is TRGV5, the J gene TRGJ1 or TRGJ2. The CDR3 is 13 residues long. Germline lookup yields CDR1 VINAFY and CDR2 YDVSNSKD. Losses at the gene ends were 0 bases for V and 10 bases for J; bases not matched to a gene: 9. CDR3 DNA sequence: TGTGCCACCTGGGACAGGCCTGGATGGAAGAAACTCTTT. This sequence encodes CATWDRPGWKKLF.

This clone is medium-sized in the sample. The chain has TRGV8 and TRGJP2. Germline V gives CDR1 VENAVY, CDR2 YDSYNSRV. The CDR3 totals 14 residues. The trim removed 5 bases at V and 3 bases at J, leaving 6 bases unmatched. The CDR3 nucleotides read TGTGCCACCTGGGGATTGGGTAGTGATTGGATCAAGACGTTT. This sequence encodes CATWGLGSDWIKTF.